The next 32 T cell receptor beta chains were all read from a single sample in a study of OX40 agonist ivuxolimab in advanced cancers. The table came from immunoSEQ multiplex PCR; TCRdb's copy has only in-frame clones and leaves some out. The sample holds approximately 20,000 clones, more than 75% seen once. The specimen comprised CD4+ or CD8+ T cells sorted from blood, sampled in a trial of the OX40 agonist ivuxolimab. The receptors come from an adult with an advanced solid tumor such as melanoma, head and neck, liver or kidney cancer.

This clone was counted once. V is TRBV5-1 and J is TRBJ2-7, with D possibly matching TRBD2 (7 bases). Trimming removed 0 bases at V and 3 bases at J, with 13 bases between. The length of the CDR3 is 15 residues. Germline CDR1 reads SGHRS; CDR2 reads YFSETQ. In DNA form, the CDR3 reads TGCGCCAGCAGCTTGGGGGGGCGGGGGAACTACGAGCAGTACTTC. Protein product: CASSLGGRGNYEQYF.

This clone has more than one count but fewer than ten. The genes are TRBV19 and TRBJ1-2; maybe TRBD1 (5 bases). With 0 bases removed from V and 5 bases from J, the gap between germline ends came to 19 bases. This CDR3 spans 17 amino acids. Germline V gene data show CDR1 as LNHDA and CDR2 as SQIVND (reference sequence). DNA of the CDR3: TGTGCCAGTAGTATAGATCTGTCTGCAGGGCAGGGATATGGCTACACCTTC. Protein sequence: CASSIDLSAGQGYGYTF. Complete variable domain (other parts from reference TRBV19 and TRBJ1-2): DGGITQSPKYLFRKEGQNVTLSCEQNLNHDAMYWYRQDPGQGLRLIYYSQIVNDFQKGDIAEGYSVSREKKESFPLTVTSAQKNPTAFYLCASSIDLSAGQGYGYTFGSGTRLTVV.

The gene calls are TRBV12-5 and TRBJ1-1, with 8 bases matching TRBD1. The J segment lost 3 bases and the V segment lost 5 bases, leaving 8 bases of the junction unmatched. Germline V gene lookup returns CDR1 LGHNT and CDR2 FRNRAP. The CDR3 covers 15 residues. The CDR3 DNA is TGTGCTAGTGGTAGAGGACAGGGCCGGGACACTGAAGCTTTCTTT. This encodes CASGRGQGRDTEAFF.

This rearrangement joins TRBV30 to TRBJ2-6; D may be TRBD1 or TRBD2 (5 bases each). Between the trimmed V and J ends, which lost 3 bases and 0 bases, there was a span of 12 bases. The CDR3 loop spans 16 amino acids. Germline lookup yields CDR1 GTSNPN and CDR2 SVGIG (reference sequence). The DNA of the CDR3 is TGTGCCTGGAGCCGCTTCGGGACCTCTGGGGCCAACGTCCTGACTTTC. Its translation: CAWSRFGTSGANVLTF.

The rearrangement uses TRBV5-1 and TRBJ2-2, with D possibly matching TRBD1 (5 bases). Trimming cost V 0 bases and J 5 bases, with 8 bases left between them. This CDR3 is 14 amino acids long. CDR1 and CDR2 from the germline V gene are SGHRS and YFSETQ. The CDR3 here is CASSLAAGTGELFF. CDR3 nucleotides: TGCGCCAGCAGCTTGGCCGCAGGGACCGGGGAGCTGTTTTTT.

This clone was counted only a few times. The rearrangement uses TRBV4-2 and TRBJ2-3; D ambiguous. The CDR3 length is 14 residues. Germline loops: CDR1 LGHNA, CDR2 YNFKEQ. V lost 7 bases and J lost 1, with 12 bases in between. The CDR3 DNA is TGTGCCAGCACCCCACAGCAAGGCACAGATACGCAGTATTTT. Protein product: CASTPQQGTDTQYF.

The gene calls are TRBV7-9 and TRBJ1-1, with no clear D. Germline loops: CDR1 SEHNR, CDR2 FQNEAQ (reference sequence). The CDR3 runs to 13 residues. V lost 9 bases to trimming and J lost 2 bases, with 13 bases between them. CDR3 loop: CASHRAANTEAFF. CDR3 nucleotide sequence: TGTGCCAGTCACCGAGCGGCCAACACTGAAGCTTTCTTT.

CDR3 bases: TGTGCCAGCAGCCAAGAGAGGGTGGACCAAGAGACCCAGTACTTC. It codes for CASSQERVDQETQYF. V is TRBV4-2 and J is TRBJ2-5, with a weak D call TRBD2 (5 bases). Germline lookup yields CDR1 LGHNA and CDR2 YNFKEQ. Deletions cut 0 bases from V and 0 bases from J, with 8 bases between. The CDR3 sequence is 15 residues long.

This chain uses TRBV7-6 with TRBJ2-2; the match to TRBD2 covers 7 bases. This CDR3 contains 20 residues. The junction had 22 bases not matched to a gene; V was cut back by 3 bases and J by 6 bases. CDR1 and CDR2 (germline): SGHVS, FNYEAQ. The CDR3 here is CASSLDGPGLSIGLPGELFF. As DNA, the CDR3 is TGTGCCAGCAGCTTGGACGGCCCGGGACTAAGTATCGGGCTCCCCGGGGAGCTGTTTTTT. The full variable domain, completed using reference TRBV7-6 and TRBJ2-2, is GAGVSQSPRYKVTKRGQDVALRCDPISGHVSLYWYRQALGQGPEFLTYFNYEAQQDKSGLPNDRFSAERPEGSISTLTIQRTEQRDSAMYRCASSLDGPGLSIGLPGELFFGEGSRLTVL.

CDR3 nucleotides: TGTGCCAGCAGCCCCCCTAGGGGGACAGGCGGAAACACCATATATTTT. This gives the protein CASSPPRGTGGNTIYF. This rearrangement joins TRBV7-2 to TRBJ1-3; 8 bases are shared with TRBD1. V lost 5 bases, J lost 4 bases, and 10 bases stayed unmatched. Germline loops: CDR1 SGHTA, CDR2 FQGNSA. This CDR3 has 16 amino acids.

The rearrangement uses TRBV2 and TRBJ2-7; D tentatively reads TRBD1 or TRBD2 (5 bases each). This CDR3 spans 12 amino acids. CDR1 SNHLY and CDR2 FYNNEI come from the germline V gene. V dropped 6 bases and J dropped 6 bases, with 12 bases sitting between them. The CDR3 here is CASRGEGSEQYF. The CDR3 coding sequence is TGTGCCAGCAGGGGGGAAGGGAGCGAGCAGTACTTC. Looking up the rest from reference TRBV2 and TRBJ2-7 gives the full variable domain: EPEVTQTPSHQVTQMGQEVILRCVPISNHLYFYWYRQILGQKVEFLVSFYNNEISEKSEIFDDQFSVERPDGSNFTLKIRSTKLEDSAMYFCASRGEGSEQYFGPGTRLTVT.

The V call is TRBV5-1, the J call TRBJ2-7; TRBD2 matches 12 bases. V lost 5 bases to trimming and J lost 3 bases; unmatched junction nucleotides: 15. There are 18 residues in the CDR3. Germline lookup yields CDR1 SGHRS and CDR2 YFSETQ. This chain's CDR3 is CASRTGLAGTLRDYEQYF. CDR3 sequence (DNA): TGCGCCAGCAGGACTGGACTAGCGGGGACTTTAAGGGACTACGAGCAGTACTTC.

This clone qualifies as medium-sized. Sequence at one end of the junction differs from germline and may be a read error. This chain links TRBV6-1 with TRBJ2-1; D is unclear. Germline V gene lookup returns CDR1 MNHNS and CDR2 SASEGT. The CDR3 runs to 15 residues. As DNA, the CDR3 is TGTGCCAGCAGGGAAGTCCCCTTTAATAACAATGAGCAGTTCTTC. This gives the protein CASREVPFNNNEQFF.

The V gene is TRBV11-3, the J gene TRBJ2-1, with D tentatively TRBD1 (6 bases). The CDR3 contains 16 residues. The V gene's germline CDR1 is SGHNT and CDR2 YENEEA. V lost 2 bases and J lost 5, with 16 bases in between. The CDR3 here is CASSLSVGQRNNEQFF. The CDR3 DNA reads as TGTGCCAGCAGCTTATCAGTCGGACAGCGTAACAATGAGCAGTTCTTC.

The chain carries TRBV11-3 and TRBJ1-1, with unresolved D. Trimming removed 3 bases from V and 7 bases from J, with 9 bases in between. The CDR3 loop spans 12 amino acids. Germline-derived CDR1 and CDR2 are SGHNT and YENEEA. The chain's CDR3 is CASSLDGSEAFF. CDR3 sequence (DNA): TGTGCCAGCAGCTTGGACGGGAGTGAAGCTTTCTTT.

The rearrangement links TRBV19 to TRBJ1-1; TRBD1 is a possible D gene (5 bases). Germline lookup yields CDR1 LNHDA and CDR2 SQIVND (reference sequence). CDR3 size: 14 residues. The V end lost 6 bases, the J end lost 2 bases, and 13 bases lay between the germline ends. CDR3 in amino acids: CASSLDSSNTEAFF. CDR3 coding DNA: TGTGCCAGTAGCCTAGACAGCAGTAACACTGAAGCTTTCTTT.

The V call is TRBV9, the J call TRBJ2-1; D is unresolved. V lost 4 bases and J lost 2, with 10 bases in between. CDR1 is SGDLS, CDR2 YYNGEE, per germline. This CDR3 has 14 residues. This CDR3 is CASSLRGAYNEQFF. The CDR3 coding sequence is TGTGCCAGCAGCCTCCGTGGGGCCTACAATGAGCAGTTCTTC.

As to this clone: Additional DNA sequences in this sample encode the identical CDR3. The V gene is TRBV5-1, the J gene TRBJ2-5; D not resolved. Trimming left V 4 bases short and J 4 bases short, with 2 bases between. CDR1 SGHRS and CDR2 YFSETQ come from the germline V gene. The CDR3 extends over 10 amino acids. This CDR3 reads CASSGETQYF. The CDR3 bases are TGCGCCAGCAGCGGAGAGACCCAGTACTTC.

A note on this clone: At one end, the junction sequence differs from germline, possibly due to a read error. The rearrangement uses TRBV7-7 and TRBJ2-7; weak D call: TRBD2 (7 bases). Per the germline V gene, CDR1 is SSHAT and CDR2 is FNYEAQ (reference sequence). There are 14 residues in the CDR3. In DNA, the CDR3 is TGTGCTAGCAGCTTAGTTGGAGGGGGGGACGAGCAGTACTTC. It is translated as CASSLVGGGDEQYF.

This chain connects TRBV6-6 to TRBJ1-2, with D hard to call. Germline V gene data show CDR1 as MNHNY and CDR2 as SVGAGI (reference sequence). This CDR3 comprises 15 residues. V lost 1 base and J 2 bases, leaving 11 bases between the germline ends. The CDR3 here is CASSYLSGGNYGYTF. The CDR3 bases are TGTGCCAGCAGTTACTTGAGTGGAGGCAACTATGGCTACACCTTC.

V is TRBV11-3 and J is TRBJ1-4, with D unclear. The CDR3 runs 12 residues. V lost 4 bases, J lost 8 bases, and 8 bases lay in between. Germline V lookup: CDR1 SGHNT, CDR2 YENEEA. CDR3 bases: TGTGCCAGCAGCTCAGGAAACGAAAAACTGTTTTTT. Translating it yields CASSSGNEKLFF. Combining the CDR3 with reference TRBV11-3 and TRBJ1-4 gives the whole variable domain EAGVVQSPRYKIIEKKQPVAFWCNPISGHNTLYWYLQNLGQGPELLIRYENEEAVDDSQLPKDRFSAERLKGVDSTLKIQPAELGDSAVYLCASSSGNEKLFFGSGTQLSVL.

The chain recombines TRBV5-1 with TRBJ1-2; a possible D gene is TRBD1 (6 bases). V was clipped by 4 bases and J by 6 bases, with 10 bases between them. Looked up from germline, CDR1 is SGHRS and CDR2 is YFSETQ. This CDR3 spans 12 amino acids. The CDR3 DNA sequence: TGCGCCAGCAGCAGGACAGCGGATGGCTACACCTTC. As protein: CASSRTADGYTF.

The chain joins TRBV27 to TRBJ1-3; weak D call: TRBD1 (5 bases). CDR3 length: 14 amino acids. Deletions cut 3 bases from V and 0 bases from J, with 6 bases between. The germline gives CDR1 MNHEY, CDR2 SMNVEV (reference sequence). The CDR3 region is CASSLRGSGNTIYF. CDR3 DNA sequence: TGTGCCAGCAGTTTGAGGGGCTCTGGAAACACCATATATTTT.

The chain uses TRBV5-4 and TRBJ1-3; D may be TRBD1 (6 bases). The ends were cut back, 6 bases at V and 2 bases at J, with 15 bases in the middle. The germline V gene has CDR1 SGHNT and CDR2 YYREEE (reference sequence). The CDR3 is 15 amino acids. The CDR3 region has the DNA TGTGCCAGCACCCAGGCCGGACAGCCTGGAAACACCATATATTTT. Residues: CASTQAGQPGNTIYF.

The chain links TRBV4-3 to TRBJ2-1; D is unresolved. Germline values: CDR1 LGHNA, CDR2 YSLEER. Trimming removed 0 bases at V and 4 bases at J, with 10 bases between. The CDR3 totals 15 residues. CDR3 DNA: TGCGCCAGCAGCCAAGATGTCACAGCTTACAATGAGCAGTTCTTC. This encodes CASSQDVTAYNEQFF.

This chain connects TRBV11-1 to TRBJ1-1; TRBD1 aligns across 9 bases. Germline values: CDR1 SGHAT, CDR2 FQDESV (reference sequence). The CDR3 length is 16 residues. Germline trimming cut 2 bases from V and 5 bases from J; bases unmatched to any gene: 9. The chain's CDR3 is CASSLRLRTGVTEAFF. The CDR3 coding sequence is TGTGCCAGCAGCTTAAGGCTTCGGACAGGGGTAACTGAAGCTTTCTTT. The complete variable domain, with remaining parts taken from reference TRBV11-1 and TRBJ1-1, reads EAEVAQSPRYKITEKSQAVAFWCDPISGHATLYWYRQILGQGPELLVQFQDESVVDDSQLPKDRFSAERLKGVDSTLKIQPAELGDSAMYLCASSLRLRTGVTEAFFGQGTRLTVV.

This CDR3 is CASSFDKKAFF. CDR3 nucleotide sequence: TGTGCCAGCAGTTTTGACAAAAAAGCTTTCTTT. V is TRBV6-5 and J is TRBJ1-1, with D unresolved. The CDR3 consists of 11 residues. In germline, CDR1 is MNHEY, CDR2 SVGAGI. V was pared by 4 bases and J by 9 bases, with 9 bases between.

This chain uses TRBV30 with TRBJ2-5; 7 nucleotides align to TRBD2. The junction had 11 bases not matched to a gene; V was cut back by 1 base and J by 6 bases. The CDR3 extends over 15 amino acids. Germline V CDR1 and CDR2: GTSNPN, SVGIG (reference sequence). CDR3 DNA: TGTGCCTGGAGTGGGGGAGGGATGGTCGTCCAGACCCAGTACTTC. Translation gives CAWSGGGMVVQTQYF.

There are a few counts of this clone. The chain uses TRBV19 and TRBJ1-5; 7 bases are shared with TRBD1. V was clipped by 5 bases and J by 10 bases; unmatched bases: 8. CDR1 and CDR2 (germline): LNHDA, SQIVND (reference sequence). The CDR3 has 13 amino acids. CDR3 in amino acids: CASSDDREAPQHF. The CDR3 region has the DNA TGTGCCAGTAGTGATGACAGGGAGGCTCCCCAGCATTTT.

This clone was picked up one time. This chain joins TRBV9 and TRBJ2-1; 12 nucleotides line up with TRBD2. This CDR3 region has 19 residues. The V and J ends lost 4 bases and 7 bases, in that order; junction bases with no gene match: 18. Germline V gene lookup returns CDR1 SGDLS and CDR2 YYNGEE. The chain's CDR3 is CASSPRTSGDLLPPNEQFF. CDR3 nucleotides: TGTGCCAGCAGCCCCCGGACTAGCGGGGACCTCTTGCCTCCGAATGAGCAGTTCTTC.

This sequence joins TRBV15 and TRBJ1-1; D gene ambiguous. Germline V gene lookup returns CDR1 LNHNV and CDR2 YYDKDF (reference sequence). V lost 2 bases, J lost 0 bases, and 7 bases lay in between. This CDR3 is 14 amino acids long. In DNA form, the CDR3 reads TGTGCCACCAGCAGAATTCAGTTGAACACTGAAGCTTTCTTT. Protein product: CATSRIQLNTEAFF.

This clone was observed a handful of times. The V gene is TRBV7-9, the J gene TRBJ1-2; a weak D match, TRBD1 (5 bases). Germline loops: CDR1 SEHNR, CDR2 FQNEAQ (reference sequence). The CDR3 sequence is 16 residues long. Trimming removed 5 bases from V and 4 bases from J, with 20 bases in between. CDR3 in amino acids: CASSRTQAGPRYGYTF. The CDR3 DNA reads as TGTGCCAGCAGCCGCACTCAGGCGGGACCTCGCTATGGCTACACCTTC.